The T cell receptor (beta chain) under discussion was sequenced for a study of patients and donors after allogeneic stem cell transplantation. The CDR3 consists of 14 residues. J lost 4 bases, V lost 1 base, and 7 bases had no gene match. Germline CDR1 and CDR2: DFQATT and SNEGSKA (reference sequence). One entry per CDR3 protein results from TCRdb running MiXCR on the RT-PCR reads. This table holds over 200,000 distinct CDR3 sequences, around 40% found once. This chain joins TRBV20-1 and TRBJ2-7; TRBD1 matches 7 bases. The sequence came from a human donor who was either an allogeneic HSCT recipient or a stem cell or donor lymphocyte infusion donor (not recorded which). It is not recorded whose cells these are; they may come from a transplant donor. Sequenced: blood, either unsorted or a sorted T cell fraction (not recorded which). CDR3 residues: CSARGQGFTYEQYF. For the CDR3, the DNA is TGCAGTGCTAGAGGACAGGGATTCACTTACGAGCAGTACTTC.